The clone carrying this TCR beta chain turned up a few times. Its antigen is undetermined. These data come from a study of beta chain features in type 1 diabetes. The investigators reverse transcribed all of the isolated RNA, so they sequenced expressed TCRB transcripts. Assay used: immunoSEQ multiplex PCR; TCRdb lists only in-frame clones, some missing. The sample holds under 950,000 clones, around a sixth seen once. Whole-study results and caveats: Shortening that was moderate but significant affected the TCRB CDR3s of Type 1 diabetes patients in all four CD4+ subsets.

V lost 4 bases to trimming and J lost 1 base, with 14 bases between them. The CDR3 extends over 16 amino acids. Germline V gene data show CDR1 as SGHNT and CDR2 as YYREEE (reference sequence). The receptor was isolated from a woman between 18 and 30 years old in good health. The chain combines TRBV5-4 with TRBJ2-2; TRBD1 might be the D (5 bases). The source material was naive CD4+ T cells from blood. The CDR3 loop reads CASSRLHQGNTGELFF. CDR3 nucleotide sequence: TGTGCCAGCAGCAGATTGCATCAGGGGAACACCGGGGAGCTGTTTTTT.